The 30 T cell receptor beta chains listed next were all sequenced from one sample in a study of cytomegalovirus exposure and HLA in healthy donors (dated by TCRdb to about 2017). Libraries were built with the immunoSEQ multiplex PCR assay. For the multiplex PCR, a mixture combining 60 forward primers for TCR Vbeta segments and 13 reverse primers for TCR Jbeta segments was used. Held by TCRdb, this immuneACCESS table contains in-frame sequences only and omits some clones. Under half of the omission traces to an unresolved V gene where checked; the cause of the rest is unknown. The sample table lists 120,000 to 150,000 clones, around 59% of them with a count of one. The top ten hold less than 2% of the sample. Specimen: PBMCs. These receptors were collected from a male donor in good health and CMV-seronegative.

This chain links TRBV5-1 with TRBJ2-3, with TRBD2 as a possible D gene (6 bases). Germline V gene data show CDR1 as SGHRS and CDR2 as YFSETQ. CDR3 length: 13 amino acids. Trimming cost V 4 bases and J 0 bases, with 6 bases left between them. CDR3 DNA sequence: TGCGCCAGCAGCCGGGGGAGCACAGATACGCAGTATTTT. This gives the protein CASSRGSTDTQYF.

V and J are TRBV25-1 and TRBJ1-1, with D unresolved. CDR3 length: 15 residues. The germline CDR1 and CDR2 sequences are MGHDK and SYGVNS. V shed 0 bases and J shed 5 bases, with 13 bases lying between them. The CDR3 region has the DNA TGTGCCAGCAGTGAATACGGCAGGCGCGGGACTGAAGCTTTCTTT. Its protein is CASSEYGRRGTEAFF.

The chain uses TRBV23-1 and TRBJ2-7; 7 positions agree with TRBD1. Being an ORF, TRBV23-1 has a function that is uncertain. The ends lost 4 bases at V and 1 base at J; junction bases unmatched: 7. The length of the CDR3 is 15 residues. This chain's CDR3 is CASSPLHRGSYEQYF. The CDR3 bases are TGCGCCAGCAGTCCCCTCCACAGGGGATCCTACGAGCAGTACTTC.

This clone appeared a single time. The rearrangement joins TRBV4-1 to TRBJ2-7; D call uncertain. Germline CDR1 is MGHRA and CDR2 is YSYEKL. V was cut by 5 bases and J by 2 bases, with 13 bases left in between. CDR3 length: 14 residues. For the CDR3, the DNA is TGCGCCAGCAGCGTCCCATACAGAGCCTACGAGCAGTACTTC. It yields the protein CASSVPYRAYEQYF.

J is TRBJ1-1 and V is TRBV7-2; D might be TRBD1 (6 bases). CDR3 length: 14 residues. V was shortened by 5 bases and J by 1 base, with 11 bases between the two germline ends. Germline V CDR1 and CDR2: SGHTA, FQGNSA. The CDR3 loop reads CASSNLQGNTEAFF. In nucleotides, the CDR3 is TGTGCCAGCAGCAATTTACAGGGGAACACTGAAGCTTTCTTT.

This clone was counted only a few times. The rearrangement uses TRBV9 and TRBJ2-5; D is possibly TRBD2 (6 bases). Trimming took 3 bases from V and 1 from J, leaving 7 bases between them. This CDR3 has 13 residues. Germline V gene sequence: CDR1 SGDLS, CDR2 YYNGEE. CDR3 DNA sequence: TGTGCCAGCAGCGATAGCGGCCAAGAGACCCAGTACTTC. Amino acid sequence: CASSDSGQETQYF.

This clone was recorded a few times. V is TRBV6-5 and J is TRBJ2-7; 7 bases fit TRBD1. CDR1 and CDR2 from the germline V gene are MNHEY and SVGAGI. The CDR3 covers 12 residues. Germline trimming cut 5 bases from V and 6 bases from J; bases unmatched to any gene: 4. The CDR3 region is CASSIYRGEQYF. CDR3 DNA: TGTGCCAGCAGTATCTACAGGGGCGAGCAGTACTTC.

This clone was picked up one time. V usage is TRBV5-5 and J usage is TRBJ2-7; 11 positions agree with TRBD2. Germline loops: CDR1 SGHKS, CDR2 YYEKEE (reference sequence). The CDR3 is 15 residues long. J lost 4 bases, V lost 5 bases, and 8 bases had no gene match. Written as DNA, the CDR3 is TGTGCCAGCAGTTTTGGTGCTAGCGGGGGGTACGAGCAGTACTTC. Encoded protein: CASSFGASGGYEQYF.

The chain combines TRBV10-3 with TRBJ1-3; TRBD1 agrees at 10 bases. Trimming cost V 11 bases and J 4 bases; bases outside gene matches: 11. This CDR3 contains 15 residues. The V gene's germline CDR1 is ENHRY and CDR2 SYGVKD. The CDR3 coding sequence is TGTGCCCCCAACAATCGACAGGGGGCGGGAAACACCATATATTTT. Translated: CAPNNRQGAGNTIYF.

On this clone: Other DNA sequences in this specimen translate into the identical CDR3. V is TRBV7-9 and J is TRBJ1-5; perhaps TRBD1 as D (5 bases). Trimming cost V 3 bases and J 1 base, with 13 bases left between them. Germline CDR1 SEHNR, CDR2 FQNEAQ (reference sequence). The CDR3 loop spans 16 amino acids. DNA for the CDR3: TGTGCCAGCAGCTTGGGTCAGGGAAACAGCAATCAGCCCCAGCATTTT. Translating gives CASSLGQGNSNQPQHF.

The chain joins TRBV28 to TRBJ2-3; 15 nucleotides agree with TRBD2. CDR3 size: 20 residues. Per germline, CDR1 MDHEN and CDR2 SYDVKM. Trimming removed 3 bases from V and 6 bases from J; junction bases left unmatched: 16. CDR3 sequence: CASSFHYIRTSGGEGDTQYF. The CDR3, as DNA: TGTGCCAGCAGTTTCCATTACATAAGGACTAGCGGGGGGGAAGGGGATACGCAGTATTTT.

This clone showed up just a few times. J is TRBJ1-1 and V is TRBV28; no clear D gene. This CDR3 contains 16 residues. CDR1 MDHEN and CDR2 SYDVKM come from the germline V gene. Deletions cut 7 bases from V and 7 bases from J, with 25 bases between. The CDR3 sequence is CASNRPTGSSQFEAFF. In nucleotides, the CDR3 is TGTGCCAGCAACCGTCCCACGGGGAGCTCTCAATTTGAAGCTTTCTTT.

V gene TRBV5-5 combines with J gene TRBJ1-2, with 7 bases aligning to TRBD1. This CDR3 contains 14 residues. Germline V gene data show CDR1 as SGHKS and CDR2 as YYEKEE (reference sequence). The J segment lost 2 bases and the V segment lost 0 bases, leaving 1 base of the junction unmatched. The CDR3 region has the DNA TGTGCCAGCAGCTTGGCAGGGGGGAACTATGGCTACACCTTC. Translated: CASSLAGGNYGYTF.

The rearrangement uses TRBV18 and TRBJ1-4, with D maybe TRBD1 (5 bases). The germline gives CDR1 KGHSH, CDR2 LQKENI. CDR3 length: 16 amino acids. Trimming cost V 5 bases and J 2 bases, with 15 bases left between them. The CDR3 DNA reads as TGTGCCAGCTCAGTCTCAGGACAAGGGACTAATGAAAAACTGTTTTTT. Amino acid sequence: CASSVSGQGTNEKLFF.

The V and J genes are TRBV9 and TRBJ2-3; 9 bases align to TRBD1. Germline trimming cut 2 bases from V and 2 bases from J; bases unmatched to any gene: 6. Germline-derived CDR1 and CDR2 are SGDLS and YYNGEE. The CDR3 extends over 16 amino acids. The CDR3 nucleotides are TGTGCCAGCAGCGTCGGACAGGGGCGATACACAGATACGCAGTATTTT. This codes for CASSVGQGRYTDTQYF.

This clone has a handful of counts. The chain uses TRBV15 and TRBJ2-7; 7 positions agree with TRBD1. The V segment lost 4 bases and the J segment 2 bases; nucleotides outside the gene matches: 5. Per germline, CDR1 LNHNV and CDR2 YYDKDF (reference sequence). The CDR3 runs to 14 residues. This CDR3 reads CATSKDRVPYEQYF. CDR3 DNA: TGTGCCACCAGCAAAGACAGGGTACCCTACGAGCAGTACTTC.

In its sample, this clone was seen a few times. The chain combines TRBV5-4 with TRBJ2-3; D possibly corresponds to TRBD2 (6 bases). Germline V gives CDR1 SGHNT, CDR2 YYREEE (reference sequence). Deletions cut 0 bases from V and 1 base from J, with 9 bases between. The CDR3 runs 15 residues. CDR3 amino acids: CASSLAGGGTDTQYF. The CDR3 nucleotides read TGTGCCAGCAGCTTGGCCGGCGGGGGCACAGATACGCAGTATTTT.

In this sample, this clone turned up once. The chain links TRBV7-6 to TRBJ1-1, with a possible D match to TRBD1 (5 bases). Germline CDR1 is SGHVS and CDR2 is FNYEAQ. This CDR3 contains 14 residues. Between the trimmed V and J ends, which lost 3 bases and 6 bases, there was a span of 14 bases. The CDR3 reads CASSFMSGRPEAFF. The CDR3 DNA reads as TGTGCCAGCAGCTTTATGTCAGGGCGTCCTGAAGCTTTCTTT.

DNA for the CDR3: TGTGCCAGCAGCCAGAGCCAGGGTGTCTATGGCTACACCTTC. This encodes CASSQSQGVYGYTF. The chain uses TRBV5-6 and TRBJ1-2, with D perhaps TRBD1 (5 bases). Germline V gives CDR1 SGHDT, CDR2 YYEEEE. V lost 4 bases and J 4 bases, leaving 14 bases between the germline ends. The CDR3 extends over 14 amino acids.

This clone occurred once. The chain recombines TRBV27 with TRBJ2-7; D gene unclear. CDR1 and CDR2 from the germline V gene are MNHEY and SMNVEV (reference sequence). V shed 0 bases and J shed 4 bases, with 10 bases lying between them. The CDR3 length is 14 residues. This chain's CDR3 is CASSLSFGGYEQYF. For the CDR3, the DNA is TGTGCCAGCAGTTTATCGTTCGGCGGTTACGAGCAGTACTTC.

The chain links TRBV7-2 to TRBJ2-7; 8 bases are shared with TRBD2. Germline V gene sequence: CDR1 SGHTA, CDR2 FQGNSA. The CDR3 contains 14 residues. V gave up 7 bases and J gave up 4 bases; unmatched junction bases: 9. The CDR3 sequence: CASTRGGQRYEQYF. The DNA for the CDR3 is TGTGCCAGCACCCGCGGGGGGCAACGGTACGAGCAGTACTTC.

V gene TRBV9 combines with J gene TRBJ1-2; tentative D call: TRBD1 (6 bases). The CDR3 runs to 16 residues. Germline values: CDR1 SGDLS, CDR2 YYNGEE. Trimming left V 3 bases short and J 8 bases short, with 23 bases between. Written as DNA, the CDR3 is TGTGCCAGCAGCGGAGGGGGTTCAGGACACGTTCGAGGCTACACCTTC. Its protein product is CASSGGGSGHVRGYTF. The full variable domain, with the rest looked up from reference TRBV9 and TRBJ1-2, is DSGVTQTPKHLITATGQRVTLRCSPRSGDLSVYWYQQSLDQGLQFLIQYYNGEERAKGNILERFSAQQFPDLHSELNLSSLELGDSALYFCASSGGGSGHVRGYTFGSGTRLTVV.

This clone was detected once. The chain is built from TRBV19 and TRBJ2-1; possibly TRBD2 for D (6 bases). Trimming stripped 6 bases from V and 8 bases from J, with 11 bases between. The CDR3 length is 12 residues. Germline V gene data show CDR1 as LNHDA and CDR2 as SQIVND (reference sequence). Here the CDR3 DNA reads TGTGCCAGTAGCACGGGGGTCGATGAGCAGTTCTTC. Translated: CASSTGVDEQFF.

This clone occurred a few times. The V gene is TRBV19, the J gene TRBJ1-5; the D gene is possibly TRBD1 (5 bases). The CDR3 has 13 amino acids. Germline V gene data show CDR1 as LNHDA and CDR2 as SQIVND (reference sequence). The V and J ends lost 7 bases and 5 bases respectively, with 12 bases between them. The CDR3 is CASIGTRDQPQHF. The CDR3 DNA follows: TGTGCCAGTATTGGAACCAGGGATCAGCCCCAGCATTTT.

This chain connects TRBV5-4 to TRBJ2-5, with 10 bases lining up with TRBD1. Germline assignment: CDR1 SGHNT and CDR2 YYREEE (reference sequence). With V trimmed by 2 bases and J by 2 bases, 3 bases remained unmatched. The CDR3 consists of 15 residues. The CDR3 here is CASSLPGQGQETQYF. As DNA, the CDR3 is TGTGCCAGCAGCTTACCGGGACAGGGGCAAGAGACCCAGTACTTC.

J is TRBJ1-1 and V is TRBV5-5; 7 positions agree with TRBD1. This CDR3 is built from 15 residues. Germline loops: CDR1 SGHKS, CDR2 YYEKEE (reference sequence). J gave up 0 bases and V 4 bases, and 6 bases lay outside the gene matches. The CDR3 DNA sequence: TGTGCCAGCAGCCCGACAGGGATGATGAACACTGAAGCTTTCTTT. Its protein is CASSPTGMMNTEAFF.

The CDR3 protein is CASSLVGQKQETQYF. The CDR3 DNA follows: TGTGCCAGCAGCTTGGTTGGACAGAAGCAAGAGACCCAGTACTTC. V usage is TRBV5-5 and J usage is TRBJ2-5; maybe TRBD1 (6 bases). Trimming took 0 bases from V and 2 from J, leaving 11 bases between them. The CDR3 has 15 amino acids. Looked up from germline, CDR1 is SGHKS and CDR2 is YYEKEE (reference sequence).

The rearrangement links TRBV29-1 to TRBJ2-5; TRBD2 might be the D (6 bases). CDR1 SQVTM and CDR2 ANQGSEA come from the germline V gene. The V end was cut by 3 bases, the J end by 4 bases, with 12 bases between. The CDR3 runs 13 residues. CDR3: CSVDLRGGETQYF. The CDR3 coding sequence is TGCAGCGTTGACCTTCGGGGAGGAGAGACCCAGTACTTC.

V gene TRBV6-1 combines with J gene TRBJ2-5; D might be TRBD1 (6 bases). The CDR3 covers 15 residues. Germline-derived CDR1 and CDR2 are MNHNS and SASEGT. The germline V and J ends were trimmed by 0 bases and 7 bases, with 15 bases remaining between them. The CDR3 DNA reads TGTGCCAGCAGTGAAGCAACAGGGTTCGGTATGACCCAGTACTTC. This codes for CASSEATGFGMTQYF.

The CDR3 loop is CASSQGPRTGAWELFF. CDR3 coding DNA: TGTGCCAGCAGCCAAGGCCCCAGGACAGGGGCTTGGGAGCTGTTTTTT. This chain links TRBV5-4 with TRBJ2-2; 9 nucleotides match TRBD1. Per germline, CDR1 SGHNT and CDR2 YYREEE (reference sequence). The J segment lost 9 bases and the V segment lost 4 bases, leaving 13 bases of the junction unmatched. This CDR3 is 16 amino acids long. Supplemented by reference TRBV5-4 and TRBJ2-2, the full variable domain reads ETGVTQSPTHLIKTRGQQVTLRCSSQSGHNTVSWYQQALGQGPQFIFQYYREEENGRGNFPPRFSGLQFPNYSSELNVNALELDDSALYLCASSQGPRTGAWELFFGEGSRLTVL.